The 23 T cell receptor beta chains in this list originate from one sample, sequenced in a study of patients and donors after allogeneic stem cell transplantation. TCRdb passed the RT-PCR reads through MiXCR, listing each CDR3 protein once. The table includes 400,000 to 500,000 distinct CDR3 sequences, 16% detected once. The specimen was blood, either unsorted or a sorted T cell fraction (not recorded which). The receptors stem from a human donor who was either an allogeneic HSCT recipient or a stem cell or donor lymphocyte infusion donor (not recorded which). It is not recorded whose cells these are; they may come from a transplant donor.

This clonotype was seen a handful of times. V and J are TRBV5-1 and TRBJ1-1, with D maybe TRBD1 (6 bases). V dropped 2 bases and J dropped 1 base, with 9 bases sitting between them. Looked up from germline, CDR1 is SGHRS and CDR2 is YFSETQ. CDR3 length: 14 residues. The CDR3 loop is CASSFAQGNTEAFF. CDR3 DNA sequence: TGCGCCAGCAGCTTCGCACAGGGGAACACTGAAGCTTTCTTT.

The V call is TRBV6-1, the J call TRBJ1-5; 7 bases fit TRBD1. CDR1 and CDR2 (germline): MNHNS, SASEGT. With 9 bases clipped from V and 3 bases from J, the junction kept 8 bases outside the gene matches. The CDR3 runs to 14 residues. This CDR3 reads CASTTGQYNQPQHF. CDR3 nucleotide sequence: TGTGCCAGTACTACGGGACAGTACAATCAGCCCCAGCATTTT.

The genes are TRBV6-5 and TRBJ2-7; D remains unclear. Trimming removed 6 bases from V and 2 bases from J, with 8 bases in between. The CDR3 is 12 amino acids. Germline CDR1 MNHEY, CDR2 SVGAGI. CDR3 nucleotides: TGTGCCAGCAGGGACCCTCCCTACGAGCAGTACTTC. It specifies CASRDPPYEQYF.

This clonotype showed up just a few times. This chain uses TRBV25-1 with TRBJ1-2, with TRBD1 matching 7 bases. CDR3 size: 14 residues. Germline-derived CDR1 and CDR2 are MGHDK and SYGVNS. Trimming removed 5 bases from V and 1 base from J; junction bases left unmatched: 4. The CDR3 here is CASSFTGVNYGYTF. The DNA of the CDR3 is TGTGCCAGCAGTTTTACAGGGGTTAACTATGGCTACACCTTC.

This clonotype has a handful of counts. The chain uses TRBV27 and TRBJ2-5, with D perhaps assigned TRBD1 or TRBD2 (5 bases each). The V end was cut by 5 bases, the J end by 3 bases, with 10 bases between. This CDR3 region has 13 residues. Germline CDR1 MNHEY, CDR2 SMNVEV (reference sequence). The CDR3 bases are TGTGCCAGCAGTCGGGGCGTGGAAGAGACCCAGTACTTC. It is translated as CASSRGVEETQYF.

This chain uses TRBV7-2 with TRBJ1-1; 7 nucleotides align to TRBD1. J was trimmed by 4 bases and V by 4 bases; bases with no gene match: 12. The CDR3 length is 16 residues. Germline V gene sequence: CDR1 SGHTA, CDR2 FQGNSA. The CDR3 nucleotides are TGTGCCAGCAGCTCAAAAAAAACACAGGGGAGCACTGAAGCTTTCTTT. It yields the protein CASSSKKTQGSTEAFF.

This chain links TRBV3-1 with TRBJ2-5, with D possibly being TRBD1 or TRBD2 (5 bases each). The V and J ends lost 4 bases and 1 base respectively, with 16 bases between them. The CDR3 has 16 amino acids. The germline gives CDR1 LGHDT, CDR2 YNNKEL (reference sequence). The CDR3 region has the DNA TGTGCCAGCAGCCGGGGGTGGAGAGGGACCCAAGAGACCCAGTACTTC. It translates to CASSRGWRGTQETQYF.

This clonotype was detected a few times. The chain joins TRBV19 to TRBJ1-3; no clear D gene. Germline CDR1 and CDR2: LNHDA and SQIVND (reference sequence). The length of the CDR3 is 15 residues. The germline V and J ends were trimmed by 1 base and 0 bases, with 7 bases remaining between them. The CDR3 spells CASSIGRSSGNTIYF. The CDR3 DNA follows: TGTGCCAGTAGTATAGGGCGAAGCTCTGGAAACACCATATATTTT. The variable domain in full, with the rest retrieved from reference TRBV19 and TRBJ1-3, is DGGITQSPKYLFRKEGQNVTLSCEQNLNHDAMYWYRQDPGQGLRLIYYSQIVNDFQKGDIAEGYSVSREKKESFPLTVTSAQKNPTAFYLCASSIGRSSGNTIYFGEGSWLTVV.

The rearrangement joins TRBV14 to TRBJ1-2, with a weak D call TRBD1 (6 bases). The V end was cut by 1 base, the J end by 4 bases, with 13 bases between. CDR3 length: 15 residues. From germline, CDR1 is SGHDN and CDR2 FVKESK. CDR3 nucleotide sequence: TGTGCCAGCAGCCAAGCCACAGGGTGGTTCTATGGCTACACCTTC. The encoded protein is CASSQATGWFYGYTF.

This clonotype was seen a few times. Here the CDR3 reads CASSFRLAGLYNEQFF. CDR3 nucleotides: TGCGCCAGCAGCTTTAGACTAGCGGGACTCTACAATGAGCAGTTCTTC. This rearrangement joins TRBV5-1 to TRBJ2-1; TRBD2 agrees at 11 bases. The CDR3 covers 16 residues. After removal of 2 bases from V and 3 bases from J, the junction contained 4 bases not matched to a gene. The germline V gene has CDR1 SGHRS and CDR2 YFSETQ.

This chain connects TRBV9 to TRBJ2-7, with 9 nucleotides matching TRBD1. CDR1 is SGDLS, CDR2 YYNGEE, per germline. There are 15 residues in the CDR3. The junction had 9 bases not matched to a gene; V was cut back by 4 bases and J by 4 bases. The CDR3 spells CASSLRTGASYEQYF. In DNA form, the CDR3 reads TGTGCCAGCAGCCTACGGACAGGGGCGTCTTACGAGCAGTACTTC.

The table lists this clonotype with a few counts. The gene calls are TRBV19 and TRBJ1-5, with a tentative D call TRBD1 (5 bases). Germline CDR1 LNHDA, CDR2 SQIVND (reference sequence). The CDR3 contains 17 residues. V shed 7 bases and J shed 0 bases, with 19 bases lying between them. CDR3 amino acids: CASTVGVMAPSNQPQHF. The CDR3 bases are TGTGCCAGTACCGTGGGGGTAATGGCGCCTAGCAATCAGCCCCAGCATTTT.

There are a few counts of this clonotype. J is TRBJ2-5 and V is TRBV5-1, with D uncertain. The germline CDR1 and CDR2 sequences are SGHRS and YFSETQ. The CDR3 runs 15 residues. V shed 2 bases and J shed 1 base, with 12 bases lying between them. CDR3 sequence: CASSLIGPLQETQYF. The CDR3 nucleotides read TGCGCCAGCAGCTTAATAGGACCCCTCCAAGAGACCCAGTACTTC. The variable domain in full, with the rest retrieved from reference TRBV5-1 and TRBJ2-5, is KAGVTQTPRYLIKTRGQQVTLSCSPISGHRSVSWYQQTPGQGLQFLFEYFSETQRNKGNFPGRFSGRQFSNSRSEMNVSTLELGDSALYLCASSLIGPLQETQYFGPGTRLLVL.

J is TRBJ1-2 and V is TRBV30; the D is unclear. Trimming pared 7 bases from V and 2 bases from J, leaving 8 bases between. The CDR3 has 11 amino acids. Per germline, CDR1 GTSNPN and CDR2 SVGIG (reference sequence). CDR3: CASQGNYGYTF. CDR3 bases: TGTGCCTCCCAAGGGAACTATGGCTACACCTTC.

This clonotype was seen repeatedly, ten times or more. The genes are TRBV4-1 and TRBJ2-7; 12 bases line up with TRBD1. V gave up 0 bases and J gave up 4 bases; unmatched junction bases: 1. The CDR3 length is 15 residues. Germline-derived CDR1 and CDR2 are MGHRA and YSYEKL. The CDR3 bases are TGCGCCAGCAGCCAAGAGGGACAGGGGGCGTACGAGCAGTACTTC. Residues: CASSQEGQGAYEQYF.

This clonotype was seen a handful of times. The rearrangement joins TRBV4-2 to TRBJ1-5; a weak D match, TRBD1 (5 bases). Trimming took 4 bases from V and 2 from J, leaving 15 bases between them. The germline V gene encodes CDR1 LGHNA and CDR2 YNFKEQ. The CDR3 runs 16 residues. DNA for the CDR3: TGTGCCAGCAGCCGGGGGGACTCGGGTGGCAATCAGCCCCAGCATTTT. It encodes CASSRGDSGGNQPQHF.

The V call is TRBV9, the J call TRBJ2-5; 7 bases fit TRBD2. Germline trimming cut 4 bases from V and 5 bases from J; bases unmatched to any gene: 5. The CDR3 has 13 amino acids. Looked up from germline, CDR1 is SGDLS and CDR2 is YYNGEE. The CDR3 here is CASSTGLGETQYF. The CDR3 DNA reads as TGTGCCAGCAGCACAGGACTAGGCGAGACCCAGTACTTC.

This clonotype was counted ten times or more. The chain employs TRBV12-3 or TRBV12-4 and TRBJ2-3; D is ambiguous. This CDR3 is 14 amino acids long. Trimming removed 6 bases at V and 6 bases at J, with 16 bases between. The CDR3 DNA follows: TGTGCCAGCAGCCTTTCGCTAGAAATTGATACGCAGTATTTT. It specifies CASSLSLEIDTQYF.

This clonotype was detected a few times. This rearrangement joins TRBV20-1 to TRBJ2-3; D is undetermined. V was cut by 6 bases and J by 0 bases, with 7 bases left in between. The CDR3 length is 12 residues. Germline CDR1 and CDR2: DFQATT and SNEGSKA (reference sequence). The CDR3 loop is CSALTSTDTQYF. CDR3 coding DNA: TGCAGTGCCCTGACTAGCACAGATACGCAGTATTTT.

The rearrangement joins TRBV7-2 to TRBJ2-1; 7 nucleotides match TRBD1. The germline CDR1 and CDR2 sequences are SGHTA and FQGNSA. J gave up 5 bases and V 5 bases, and 9 bases lay outside the gene matches. CDR3 length: 15 amino acids. The DNA for the CDR3 is TGTGCCAGCAGCCTTTTAGACAGGGACAACAATGAGCAGTTCTTC. Its translation: CASSLLDRDNNEQFF.

This clonotype was observed a handful of times. The chain carries TRBV6-4 and TRBJ2-3, with D unclear. Germline V lookup: CDR1 MRHNA, CDR2 SNTAGT. The CDR3 is 11 amino acids. V was cut by 1 base and J by 7 bases, with 3 bases left in between. Here the CDR3 reads CASSDLNTQYF. CDR3 in DNA: TGTGCCAGCAGTGACTTAAATACGCAGTATTTT.

The rearrangement joins TRBV7-9 to TRBJ2-7; D perhaps matches TRBD1 (6 bases). The CDR3 consists of 13 residues. Germline CDR1 reads SEHNR; CDR2 reads FQNEAQ (reference sequence). Trimming shortened V by 5 bases and J by 4 bases, and 12 bases separated the two germline ends. The CDR3 coding sequence is TGTGCCAGCAGCCAAACAGGGATGTACGAGCAGTACTTC. It translates to CASSQTGMYEQYF.

The CDR3 sequence: CASRDPGYPNIQYF. The CDR3 DNA reads as TGTGCCAGCAGAGACCCTGGGTACCCAAACATTCAGTACTTC. This sequence joins TRBV6-2 or TRBV6-3 and TRBJ2-4; D remains ambiguous. CDR1 and CDR2 from the germline V gene are MNHEY and SVGEGT. The CDR3 sequence is 14 residues long. V was trimmed by 6 bases and J by 6 bases, leaving 15 bases between them.